This T cell receptor beta chain was identified during a study of response to subunit inactivated influenza vaccine. Each CDR3 protein is one row after TCRdb ran MiXCR on the RT-PCR reads. Of hundreds of thousands of distinct CDR3 sequences in the sample, about 15% are singletons; the top ten hold around 7.3%. This clonotype came up a few times. Sample: PBMCs from blood, taken roughly 15 days before vaccination. The clonotype originates from a man in his fifties or sixties who received an inactivated influenza vaccine.

The CDR3 loop reads CASSSSTGERRAFF. In nucleotides, the CDR3 is TGTGCCAGCAGTTCCTCTACAGGGGAGCGAAGGGCTTTCTTT. This chain connects TRBV27 to TRBJ1-1, with 7 nucleotides matching TRBD1. Trimming took 4 bases from V and 11 from J; bases not matched to a gene: 13. Germline V gene lookup returns CDR1 MNHEY and CDR2 SMNVEV (reference sequence). CDR3 size: 14 residues.